This T cell receptor (beta chain) was sequenced during a study of PD-L1 blockade in urothelial cancer. Background on the study: Of prior chemotherapy regimens, patients had received between 0 and 3.

The CDR3 runs 15 residues. Between the trimmed V and J ends, which lost 0 bases and 3 bases, there was a span of 12 bases. Germline CDR1 GTSNPN, CDR2 SVGIG (reference sequence). Locally advanced or metastatic urothelial carcinoma was diagnosed in the patients. Data came from immunoSEQ multiplex PCR; TCRdb stores just in-frame clones and leaves some out. The repertoire holds some 77,000 clones, with around 90% as singletons. Points on this clone: This same CDR3 is encoded by further DNA sequences in the sample.

This sample comprised PBMCs, obtained around atezolizumab (anti-PD-L1) treatment. The chain has TRBV30 and TRBJ1-3, with D hard to call. This receptor was obtained from an older woman with urothelial cancer. The CDR3 loop reads CAWSVRSGSGNTIYF. In nucleotides, the CDR3 is TGTGCCTGGAGTGTTCGCTCAGGTAGTGGAAACACCATATATTTT.